The 2 T cell receptor beta chains in this list originate from one sample, sequenced in a study of blood T cell repertoires in COVID-19. Only in-frame clones appear in the TCRdb table, and some are missing; sequencing was by immunoSEQ multiplex PCR. This sample has about 190,000 clones, with 78% found just once. Specimen: peripheral blood. The receptors here all came from a woman of 80 years or more with active or convalescent COVID-19.

This sequence joins TRBV4-1 and TRBJ2-1; D might be TRBD2 (6 bases). CDR1 is MGHRA and CDR2 is YSYEKL in the germline V gene. The V gene lost 1 base and the J gene lost 3 bases, with 16 bases spanning the gap. CDR3 size: 17 residues. The CDR3 DNA reads TGCGCCAGCAGCCAAGGGGGTAGCGGAACCTTCTACAATGAGCAGTTCTTC. Translated: CASSQGGSGTFYNEQFF.

The chain employs TRBV28 and TRBJ2-5; 12 bases fit TRBD2. V lost 11 bases to trimming and J lost 5 bases; unmatched junction nucleotides: 6. CDR1 and CDR2 (germline): MDHEN, SYDVKM. This CDR3 contains 13 residues. CDR3 in DNA: TGTGCCGCTAGCGGGGGGGCCCCCGAGACCCAGTACTTC. This codes for CAASGGAPETQYF.